The T cell receptor beta chain described here comes from a study of T cell responses to AZD1222 COVID-19 vaccine. A few counts support this clone. The antigen remains undetermined. Data came from immunoSEQ multiplex PCR; TCRdb stores just in-frame clones and leaves some out. Of about 48,000 clones in the sample, about 86% are singletons; the top ten hold approximately 7%. General study findings and limits: Spike-specific TCR repertoires showed rising breadth and depth after two AZD1222 doses. Along spike, vaccine-associated CD4 TCRs were found throughout, with dominance at 160-218 and 743-854. Only a handful of people who got AZD1222 tested seropositive at baseline. Clonal diversity was possibly underestimated, and the donors were mostly white British, with more females.

CDR3 size: 15 residues. Germline V gives CDR1 LNHDA, CDR2 SQIVND (reference sequence). V lost 2 bases and J lost 3, with 14 bases in between. The TCR was taken from an adult who received the AZD1222 COVID-19 vaccine. This rearrangement joins TRBV19 to TRBJ2-7; TRBD2 is a possible D gene (5 bases). Sequenced material: peripheral blood, taken 28 days after the second AZD1222 dose. The CDR3 loop reads CASSITGSRDYEQYF. The CDR3, as DNA: TGTGCCAGTAGTATAACGGGGTCAAGGGACTACGAGCAGTACTTC.